This T cell receptor beta chain came from a study of blood T cell repertoires in COVID-19. At the level of the study: Samples representing acute and convalescent COVID-19 were sourced from the United States, Italy and Spain.

In Seattle, patients joined the study during active infection and were tracked longitudinally. The repertoire was sequenced with immunoSEQ multiplex PCR; TCRdb's copy has only in-frame clones and lacks some. The repertoire consists of some 450,000 clones, with approximately 90% occurring once and the leading ten covering approximately 0.92%. This clone was observed once. The CDR3 sequence is 16 residues long. Germline-derived CDR1 and CDR2 are MGHRA and YSYEKL. V was pared by 4 bases and J by 5 bases, with 10 bases of the junction left unmatched. V gene TRBV4-1 combines with J gene TRBJ2-1, with 8 bases matching TRBD2. This TCR was sampled from a man aged 18 to 35 with COVID-19, enrolled during active disease. The sequenced sample was peripheral blood. CDR3 residues: CASSLSPGRAHNEQFF. The CDR3, as DNA: TGCGCCAGCAGCCTCTCGCCCGGGAGGGCCCACAATGAGCAGTTCTTC.